This TCR beta chain emerged from a study of neurological immune-mediated disorders. Documented time point: technical triplicate 2. Each CDR3 protein is one row after TCRdb ran MiXCR on the 5' RACE reads. The data contain 25,000 to 35,000 distinct CDR3 sequences, 10% to 15% of them seen just once; the ten biggest clones take up under 6.5%. Per germline, CDR1 MNHNY and CDR2 SVGAGI (reference sequence). The CDR3 consists of 15 residues. Trimming took 2 bases from V and 4 from J, leaving 15 bases between them. This clonotype has ten or more counts. The receptor was derived from a female donor with HTLV-1-associated myelopathy (HAM/TSP). Input material: CD4+ T cells from blood. The chain combines TRBV6-6 with TRBJ2-7, with D perhaps matching TRBD1 (6 bases). The CDR3: CASSYPNREKYEQYF. CDR3 sequence (DNA): TGTGCCAGCAGTTACCCCAACAGGGAGAAGTACGAGCAGTACTTC.